This T cell receptor beta chain derives from a study of beta chain features in type 1 diabetes (dated by TCRdb to the late 2010s). Regarding the complete study: Mean age, gender distribution, total cell number and subset yield did not differ between patients and healthy donors. Whereas all 28 donors provided naive and central memory subsets, regulatory and stem cell-like memory subsets were isolated from just 8 patients and about eight healthy donors. A total of 85 million to 110 million sorted cells were examined across all samples, and RNA yield correlated strongly with the number of cells per subset. The study compared the TCRB repertoires of sorted circulating CD4+ T cell subsets in recently diagnosed type 1 diabetes patients with those in matched healthy donors.

This clone was found a few times. The antigen it binds to is not known. Nothing much larger sits one base from this clone, and base qualities are not available. General findings and caveats noted by the study authors: Because cDNA was sequenced instead of genomic DNA, activated cells with high expression could be over-represented, although the groups did not differ in activation or CD3 levels. Fewer insertions and more nucleotide deletions at VDJ recombination sites were observed in patients with type 1 diabetes, implying thymic rearrangement abnormalities. Shorter templates might have been favored by PCR, but patient and control samples were amplified and corrected together, so both groups would have been affected equally by any skew. Because the HLA sub-analyses included only small numbers of individuals, any influence of HLA type on TCRB rearrangement was left unresolved. A moderate but significant shortening of TCRB CDR3 length was observed in type 1 diabetes patients in all four CD4+ subsets. Naive, central memory and regulatory TCRB repertoires appeared to be more alike among patients than among healthy donors.

The High Capacity cDNA Reverse Transcription Kit was used to reverse transcribe all of the isolated RNA, meaning that expressed TCRB transcripts were what got sequenced. Deep immunoSEQ sequencing was performed on naive, central memory and regulatory T cell samples, with an average of approximately 3.9 million total reads per sample. After sorted cells were lysed in RLT buffer, RNA was extracted with DNase-treated RNeasy Micro or Mini kits, with the choice depending on cell number. Each cell subset was processed on its own to prevent cross-contamination, while patient and healthy donor samples were processed together. The immunoSEQ multiplex PCR was used to amplify TCRB sequences from cDNA, yielding 87-bp fragments that span the CDR3 region. Sequencing of the amplicons was performed on the Illumina HiSeq platform. Concerning the study's data processing: PCR bias was corrected computationally using synthetic template baselines, and reads within Hamming distance 2 were collapsed, with unmergeable singletons discarded. By aligning reads against IMGT, V, D and J genes, CDR3 length, and insertions or deletions at six rearrangement sites were assigned. Within each subset, clonotype counts were normalized to the number of sorted cells before true diversity and Gini coefficients were calculated with the tcR R package. The overlap coefficient, calculated on TCRB nucleotide sequences, was used to measure repertoire sharing. TCRdb carries this immuneACCESS record with in-frame sequences only. Its versions omit some clonotypes, under half of them owing to an unresolved V gene in the studies checked, with the rest unexplained. The V and J calls and clone size were taken over from that table, and D and trimming were inferred from the DNA. The sample table shows roughly 180,000 clones, and around 7.8% are seen once. The top ten clonotypes cover around 0.9% of the sample.

A single peripheral blood draw of 90 to 150 mL on average was collected from each donor into heparinised tubes. A BD FACSAria II and a panel including CD45RO, CCR7, CD25, CD127, CD95 and CD27 were used to sort naive, central memory, regulatory and stem cell-like memory CD4+ T cells. Every sorted population had a purity above 98%. PBMCs were isolated right away by Lymphoprep density gradient centrifugation and were stained directly, without culture. To minimize batch effects, samples were stained and sorted in pairs, one healthy donor with one patient per experiment. Sequencing was carried out using central memory CD4+ T cells from blood. The sequence was collected from a woman between 35 and 50 years old with type 1 diabetes.

The bases read TGTGCCAGCAGCTTAGAAACGGGAGCACATGAGCAGTTCTTC. Protein translation: CASSLETGAHEQFF. The chain joins TRBV7-2 to TRBJ2-1; TRBD2 is perhaps the D gene, given 6 matching bases. The CDR3 goes from the cysteine to the phenylalanine over 14 residues. Solely the CDR3 DNA is kept, with 42 bases framed from the first base. V is reduced by 1 base and J by 8 bases, leaving a spacing of 12 bases between them. In the germline V gene, CDR1 corresponds to SGHTA and CDR2 to FQGNSA. The full variable domain, with segments outside the CDR3 supplied by the reference TRBV7-2 and TRBJ2-1 proteins, appears as GAGVSQSPSNKVTEKGKDVELRCDPISGHTALYWYRQSLGQGLEFLIYFQGNSAPDKSGLPSDRFSAERTGGSVSTLTIQRTQQEDSAVYLCASSLETGAHEQFFGPGTRLTVL.